These 16 T cell receptor beta chains share one sample of origin, sequenced in a study of blood T cell repertoires in COVID-19. Clones were read by immunoSEQ multiplex PCR, and TCRdb kept only the in-frame ones, dropping some. The sample lists approximately 220,000 clones, approximately 90% occurring once. Sequencing was carried out using PBMCs or T cells enriched from blood (not recorded which). The receptors derive from a woman in her twenties or thirties with acute COVID-19.

This clone was observed a single time. This chain uses TRBV5-4 with TRBJ2-1, with 7 bases lining up with TRBD1. Per the germline V gene, CDR1 is SGHNT and CDR2 is YYREEE (reference sequence). This CDR3 comprises 14 residues. V dropped 5 bases and J dropped 7; count of bases not matched to a gene: 9. The CDR3 here is CASRTQGTGNEQFF. DNA for the CDR3: TGTGCCAGCAGGACACAGGGGACGGGGAATGAGCAGTTCTTC.

The V gene is TRBV12-5, the J gene TRBJ1-1; tentative D call: TRBD1 (6 bases). CDR1 and CDR2 from the germline V gene are LGHNT and FRNRAP. The CDR3 runs to 14 residues. Trimming shortened V by 6 bases and J by 1 base, and 12 bases separated the two germline ends. The CDR3 coding sequence is TGTGCTAGTGGAAGCCCAGGGGCGAACACTGAAGCTTTCTTT. This codes for CASGSPGANTEAFF.

The chain couples TRBV12-3 or TRBV12-4 to TRBJ1-3; TRBD1 agrees at 10 bases. The CDR3 length is 13 residues. With 8 bases clipped from V and 4 bases from J, the junction kept 2 bases outside the gene matches. The CDR3 loop reads CASDRGPGNTIYF. In DNA, the CDR3 is TGTGCCAGCGACAGGGGGCCAGGAAACACCATATATTTT.

The chain combines TRBV2 with TRBJ1-1; TRBD1 is a possible D gene (6 bases). V was cut by 3 bases and J by 4 bases, with 9 bases left in between. The CDR3 loop spans 13 amino acids. Germline CDR1 SNHLY, CDR2 FYNNEI. The CDR3 loop is CASSERGFTEAFF. DNA of the CDR3: TGTGCCAGCAGTGAGAGGGGGTTCACTGAAGCTTTCTTT.

This sequence joins TRBV29-1 and TRBJ1-4; 11 bases agree with TRBD1. Germline V CDR1 and CDR2: SQVTM, ANQGSEA. The CDR3 has 13 amino acids. With V trimmed by 3 bases and J by 7 bases, 1 base remained unmatched. CDR3 DNA sequence: TGCAGCGTTGACGGGACAGGGGGTGAAAAACTGTTTTTT. Amino acids: CSVDGTGGEKLFF.

The chain is built from TRBV29-1 and TRBJ1-3; a possible D gene is TRBD1 (6 bases). V lost 0 bases and J 3 bases, leaving 15 bases between the germline ends. The CDR3 sequence is 16 residues long. Germline assignment: CDR1 SQVTM and CDR2 ANQGSEA. This chain's CDR3 is CSVEEQGHGVGNTIYF. The CDR3 DNA is TGCAGCGTTGAAGAGCAGGGGCACGGTGTTGGAAACACCATATATTTT.

The chain employs TRBV11-2 and TRBJ1-1; D possibly corresponds to TRBD1 (5 bases). CDR1 and CDR2 (germline): SGHAT, FQNNGV. V dropped 6 bases and J dropped 6 bases, with 20 bases sitting between them. The CDR3 loop spans 15 amino acids. The CDR3 loop reads CASRASGALGAEAFF. The DNA of the CDR3 is TGTGCCAGCAGGGCCTCGGGAGCGTTAGGGGCTGAAGCTTTCTTT.

This CDR3 reads CASSPDRGWRNTEAFF. The CDR3 nucleotides are TGCGCCAGCAGCCCGGACAGGGGATGGAGGAACACTGAAGCTTTCTTT. The gene calls are TRBV5-1 and TRBJ1-1, with TRBD1 identical over 9 bases. With V trimmed by 4 bases and J by 1 base, 8 bases remained unmatched. The germline CDR1 and CDR2 sequences are SGHRS and YFSETQ. CDR3 length equals 16 residues.

For the CDR3, the DNA is TGTGCCAGCAGCCAGGACATCATCTACGAGCAGTACTTC. This gives the protein CASSQDIIYEQYF. This chain links TRBV5-6 with TRBJ2-7; weak D call: TRBD1 (5 bases). The V gene lost 4 bases and the J gene lost 3 bases, with 11 bases spanning the gap. The germline V gene encodes CDR1 SGHDT and CDR2 YYEEEE. The CDR3 contains 13 residues.

V is TRBV5-1 and J is TRBJ2-3; 10 nucleotides align to TRBD2. Germline V gene lookup returns CDR1 SGHRS and CDR2 YFSETQ. The trim removed 0 bases at V and 4 bases at J, leaving 5 bases unmatched. The CDR3 length is 16 residues. In DNA form, the CDR3 reads TGCGCCAGCAGCTTGGAGGTAGCGGGGGGCCCAGATACGCAGTATTTT. This codes for CASSLEVAGGPDTQYF.

The CDR3 nucleotides read TGCGCCAGCAGCCAGGCGCGGGGGAACAATGAGCAGTTCTTC. Residues: CASSQARGNNEQFF. The chain has TRBV4-3 and TRBJ2-1, with 7 bases fitting TRBD2. Germline V CDR1 and CDR2: LGHNA, YSLEER. The CDR3 length is 14 residues. The V segment lost 3 bases and the J segment 5 bases; nucleotides outside the gene matches: 4.

This clone was detected only a few times. The chain recombines TRBV30 with TRBJ2-3; D unresolved. Trimming took 2 bases from V and 0 from J, leaving 9 bases between them. The germline V gene encodes CDR1 GTSNPN and CDR2 SVGIG (reference sequence). The CDR3 totals 14 residues. CDR3 loop: CAWSIRSSTDTQYF. CDR3 DNA sequence: TGTGCCTGGAGTATTAGATCTAGCACAGATACGCAGTATTTT. The full variable domain, completed using reference TRBV30 and TRBJ2-3, is SQTIHQWPATLVQPVGSPLSLECTVEGTSNPNLYWYRQAAGRGLQLLFYSVGIGQISSEVPQNLSASRPQDRQFILSSKKLLLSDSGFYLCAWSIRSSTDTQYFGPGTRLTVL.

V is TRBV19 and J is TRBJ1-1, with a tentative D call TRBD1 (6 bases). CDR1 and CDR2 (germline): LNHDA, SQIVND (reference sequence). V lost 5 bases and J 8 bases, leaving 12 bases between the germline ends. The CDR3 totals 12 residues. CDR3 in amino acids: CASSLGTREAFF. In DNA form, the CDR3 reads TGTGCCAGTAGTCTTGGGACAAGAGAAGCTTTCTTT.

This clone has a single count. The chain employs TRBV7-7 and TRBJ2-2; 11 nucleotides match TRBD2. CDR1 is SSHAT and CDR2 is FNYEAQ in the germline V gene (reference sequence). The CDR3 covers 15 residues. CDR3 sequence reads: CASGLAGGHTGELFF. As DNA, the CDR3 is TGTGCTAGCGGTCTAGCGGGGGGCCATACCGGGGAGCTGTTTTTT. Based on the CDR3 plus reference TRBV7-7 and TRBJ2-2, the full variable domain is GAGVSQSPRYKVTKRGQDVTLRCDPISSHATLYWYQQALGQGPEFLTYFNYEAQPDKSGLPSDRFSAERPEGSISTLTIQRTEQRDSAMYRCASGLAGGHTGELFFGEGSRLTVL.

V gene TRBV19 combines with J gene TRBJ2-5; D remains ambiguous. The CDR3 length is 13 residues. Between the trimmed V and J ends, which lost 4 bases and 1 base, there was a span of 7 bases. Germline V lookup: CDR1 LNHDA, CDR2 SQIVND (reference sequence). In DNA, the CDR3 is TGTGCCAGTAGTAAATCCAGCCAAGAGACCCAGTACTTC. Translated: CASSKSSQETQYF.

The J gene is TRBJ1-6, the V gene TRBV6-5; D unresolved. The germline V and J ends were trimmed by 7 bases and 5 bases, with 15 bases remaining between them. This CDR3 has 15 residues. CDR1 and CDR2 (germline): MNHEY, SVGAGI. In DNA, the CDR3 is TGTGCCAGCACGGCAGAGGTTGGAAATAATTCACCCCTCCACTTT. Residues: CASTAEVGNNSPLHF.